The rows below give T cell receptor beta chains drawn from one sample of a study of neoadjuvant anti-PD-1 for oral cavity cancer. Clones were sequenced by immunoSEQ multiplex PCR, and TCRdb holds only the in-frame ones, with some missing. The profile shows 17,000 or so clones, around three fifths of them singletons. The sequenced sample was PBMCs, obtained before nivolumab (anti-PD-1) treatment. The source of these receptors is a person between 40 and 80 years old with oral cavity squamous cell carcinoma. CDR3s include the opening cysteine and the closing phenylalanine or tryptophan. The order of the fields is CDR3 DNA, CDR3 protein, CDR3 length, D gene, J gene, V gene, clone size. The D gene is left open where the match is weak. The size field is filled for only some rows; it gives once, few, many or a size class.

CDR3 DNA: TGCGCCTCCTCACGGATGAACACTGAAGCTTTCTTT
CDR3 protein: CASSRMNTEAFF
CDR3 length: 12
D gene: NA
J gene: TRBJ1-1
V gene: TRBV10-2
clone size: few

CDR3 DNA: TGTGCCAGCAGCTTAACGGGGGAGAGTACAGATACGCAGTATTTT
CDR3 protein: CASSLTGESTDTQYF
CDR3 length: 15
D gene: NA
J gene: TRBJ2-3
V gene: TRBV7-3
clone size: NA

CDR3 DNA: TGTGCCAGCAGAAGGGGACAGGGGACCGCCGAGCAGTACTTC
CDR3 protein: CASRRGQGTAEQYF
CDR3 length: 14
D gene: TRBD1
J gene: TRBJ2-7
V gene: TRBV6-5
clone size: few

CDR3 DNA: TGTGCCATCAGTGATGGAGGACTAGCGGGAGGCAATGAGCAGTTCTTC
CDR3 protein: CAISDGGLAGGNEQFF
CDR3 length: 16
D gene: TRBD2
J gene: TRBJ2-1
V gene: TRBV10-3
clone size: NA

CDR3 DNA: TGTGCCAGCAGTTTATACCAGCGGGAGGGTCGGCAGTACTTC
CDR3 protein: CASSLYQREGRQYF
CDR3 length: 14
D gene: TRBD2
J gene: TRBJ2-7
V gene: TRBV27
clone size: NA

CDR3 DNA: TGTGCCAGTAGTCCCATGCAGGTCCCTAATCAGCCCCAGCATTTT
CDR3 protein: CASSPMQVPNQPQHF
CDR3 length: 15
D gene: NA
J gene: TRBJ1-5
V gene: TRBV19
clone size: NA

CDR3 DNA: TGTGCCAGCAGTGCAGGGGGCCCTGGAGAGGGCTACACCTTC
CDR3 protein: CASSAGGPGEGYTF
CDR3 length: 14
D gene: TRBD1
J gene: TRBJ1-2
V gene: TRBV2
clone size: NA

CDR3 DNA: TGTGCCTGGAACGAGGGGGCTCCCAGCACAGATACGCAGTATTTT
CDR3 protein: CAWNEGAPSTDTQYF
CDR3 length: 15
D gene: TRBD1
J gene: TRBJ2-3
V gene: TRBV30
clone size: once

CDR3 DNA: TGTGCCAGCAGTGACGGCGGGAGTACACGAGGGGATACGCAGTATTTT
CDR3 protein: CASSDGGSTRGDTQYF
CDR3 length: 16
D gene: TRBD2
J gene: TRBJ2-3
V gene: TRBV2
clone size: NA

CDR3 DNA: TGTGCCAGCAGTTACGGAGGGGGTAAACAGCCCCAGCATTTT
CDR3 protein: CASSYGGGKQPQHF
CDR3 length: 14
D gene: NA
J gene: TRBJ1-5
V gene: TRBV6-5
clone size: NA

CDR3 DNA: TGTGCCAGCAGCGTCAAGACTAGCGGGAACACCGGGGAGCTGTTTTTT
CDR3 protein: CASSVKTSGNTGELFF
CDR3 length: 16
D gene: TRBD2
J gene: TRBJ2-2
V gene: TRBV9
clone size: NA

CDR3 DNA: TGTGCCAGCAGCTTGGGCGGACAGGGATTTTCAGATACGCAGTATTTT
CDR3 protein: CASSLGGQGFSDTQYF
CDR3 length: 16
D gene: TRBD1
J gene: TRBJ2-3
V gene: TRBV5-4
clone size: NA

CDR3 DNA: TGTGCCAGCAGCCCCCGGAGGACCGGGGAGCTGTTTTTT
CDR3 protein: CASSPRRTGELFF
CDR3 length: 13
D gene: NA
J gene: TRBJ2-2
V gene: TRBV11-3
clone size: few

CDR3 DNA: TGTGCCAGCAGTGATGCGGGTGGGCGGTACGAGCAGTACTTC
CDR3 protein: CASSDAGGRYEQYF
CDR3 length: 14
D gene: NA
J gene: TRBJ2-7
V gene: TRBV25-1
clone size: NA

CDR3 DNA: TGTGCCAGCAGCTTGGAAAGACAGAGCTATGGCTACACCTTC
CDR3 protein: CASSLERQSYGYTF
CDR3 length: 14
D gene: NA
J gene: TRBJ1-2
V gene: TRBV5-4
clone size: NA

CDR3 DNA: TGCGCCAGCAGCCATGGGGGGGGAGAGACCCAGTACTTC
CDR3 protein: CASSHGGGETQYF
CDR3 length: 13
D gene: TRBD2
J gene: TRBJ2-5
V gene: TRBV10-1
clone size: few

CDR3 DNA: TGTGCCAGCAGTAGGACAGGGAACGAGCAGTACTTC
CDR3 protein: CASSRTGNEQYF
CDR3 length: 12
D gene: TRBD1
J gene: TRBJ2-7
V gene: TRBV6-1
clone size: NA

CDR3 DNA: TGTGCCAGCAGCCCCCAAGGGGGGAACACTGAAGCTTTCTTT
CDR3 protein: CASSPQGGNTEAFF
CDR3 length: 14
D gene: NA
J gene: TRBJ1-1
V gene: TRBV7-8
clone size: NA

CDR3 DNA: TGTGCCAGCAGCTTAATAATAGGGGAGACCCAGTACTTC
CDR3 protein: CASSLIIGETQYF
CDR3 length: 13
D gene: NA
J gene: TRBJ2-5
V gene: TRBV7-3
clone size: NA

CDR3 DNA: TGTGCCAGCAGTTACTCAGGGACAGGCGACTATGGCTACACCTTC
CDR3 protein: CASSYSGTGDYGYTF
CDR3 length: 15
D gene: TRBD1
J gene: TRBJ1-2
V gene: TRBV6-5
clone size: few

CDR3 DNA: TGTGCCAGCAGTGAATACCCGAGGGGGGCGAATGGCTACACCTTC
CDR3 protein: CASSEYPRGANGYTF
CDR3 length: 15
D gene: NA
J gene: TRBJ1-2
V gene: TRBV6-1
clone size: NA

CDR3 DNA: TGTGCCAGCACCCCGGAGGAAGCGGGAGCCAATGAGCAGTTCTTC
CDR3 protein: CASTPEEAGANEQFF
CDR3 length: 15
D gene: TRBD2
J gene: TRBJ2-1
V gene: TRBV2
clone size: NA

CDR3 DNA: TGTGCCAGCAGCTCGGGACAGGCCCTCACCGGGGAGCTGTTTTTT
CDR3 protein: CASSSGQALTGELFF
CDR3 length: 15
D gene: TRBD1
J gene: TRBJ2-2
V gene: TRBV7-3
clone size: few

CDR3 DNA: TGCGCCAGCAGCTTGGGGGGTGTGAACACTGAAGCTTTCTTT
CDR3 protein: CASSLGGVNTEAFF
CDR3 length: 14
D gene: NA
J gene: TRBJ1-1
V gene: TRBV5-1
clone size: NA

CDR3 DNA: TGCGCCAGCAGGATCCAACAAGACGAAAAACTGTTTTTT
CDR3 protein: CASRIQQDEKLFF
CDR3 length: 13
D gene: NA
J gene: TRBJ1-4
V gene: TRBV5-1
clone size: NA

CDR3 DNA: TGTGCCAGCAGCTTACGGACAGGGGGAGTCTATGGCTACACCTTC
CDR3 protein: CASSLRTGGVYGYTF
CDR3 length: 15
D gene: TRBD1
J gene: TRBJ1-2
V gene: TRBV5-6
clone size: NA

CDR3 DNA: TGTGCCAGCAGCTTTAGCCCTGAAAAACTGTTTTTT
CDR3 protein: CASSFSPEKLFF
CDR3 length: 12
D gene: NA
J gene: TRBJ1-4
V gene: TRBV7-9
clone size: few

CDR3 DNA: TGTGCCAGCAGCCTCCCGGGTGTTTCAGATACGCAGTATTTT
CDR3 protein: CASSLPGVSDTQYF
CDR3 length: 14
D gene: NA
J gene: TRBJ2-3
V gene: TRBV7-2
clone size: NA

CDR3 DNA: TGCGCCAGCAGCCCAAGCAACACCGGGGAGCTGTTTTTT
CDR3 protein: CASSPSNTGELFF
CDR3 length: 13
D gene: NA
J gene: TRBJ2-2
V gene: TRBV5-1
clone size: NA

CDR3 DNA: TGTGCCAGCAGTTACTCACAGAAGTTGGCCGGGGAGCTGTTTTTT
CDR3 protein: CASSYSQKLAGELFF
CDR3 length: 15
D gene: NA
J gene: TRBJ2-2
V gene: TRBV6-5
clone size: NA

CDR3 DNA: TGTGCCAGCAGTGAAGGGACAGGAATCATTCAGTACTTC
CDR3 protein: CASSEGTGIIQYF
CDR3 length: 13
D gene: TRBD1
J gene: TRBJ2-4
V gene: TRBV2
clone size: few

CDR3 DNA: TGTGCCACCAGCAGAGGGTGGGCCTACGAGCAGTACTTC
CDR3 protein: CATSRGWAYEQYF
CDR3 length: 13
D gene: NA
J gene: TRBJ2-7
V gene: TRBV15
clone size: NA

CDR3 DNA: TGCGCCAGCAGCTTGGAGCGGGAGGGCTTGGATACGCAGTATTTT
CDR3 protein: CASSLEREGLDTQYF
CDR3 length: 15
D gene: TRBD2
J gene: TRBJ2-3
V gene: TRBV5-1
clone size: NA

CDR3 DNA: TGCGCCAGCAGCCAATATAAGGCGGGGAACACTGAAGCTTTCTTT
CDR3 protein: CASSQYKAGNTEAFF
CDR3 length: 15
D gene: NA
J gene: TRBJ1-1
V gene: TRBV4-1
clone size: few

CDR3 DNA: TGTGCCAGTAGACCTGGGACAGGGGGGAATCAGCCCCAGCATTTT
CDR3 protein: CASRPGTGGNQPQHF
CDR3 length: 15
D gene: TRBD1
J gene: TRBJ1-5
V gene: TRBV19
clone size: NA

CDR3 DNA: TGTGCCATCAGTGAGTCACTAGCGGAAAACATTCAGTACTTC
CDR3 protein: CAISESLAENIQYF
CDR3 length: 14
D gene: TRBD2
J gene: TRBJ2-4
V gene: TRBV10-3
clone size: NA

CDR3 DNA: TGTGCCAGCAGTTTATCACCGAAAACGGGGACTGAAGCTTTCTTT
CDR3 protein: CASSLSPKTGTEAFF
CDR3 length: 15
D gene: NA
J gene: TRBJ1-1
V gene: TRBV27
clone size: NA

CDR3 DNA: TGTGCCAGCAGAGAAGGGGTTTCCGACGAGCAGTACTTC
CDR3 protein: CASREGVSDEQYF
CDR3 length: 13
D gene: NA
J gene: TRBJ2-7
V gene: TRBV25-1
clone size: NA

CDR3 DNA: TGTGCCAGCAGTGAACTCGAGCGGACCGGGGAGCTGTTTTTT
CDR3 protein: CASSELERTGELFF
CDR3 length: 14
D gene: NA
J gene: TRBJ2-2
V gene: TRBV6-1
clone size: few